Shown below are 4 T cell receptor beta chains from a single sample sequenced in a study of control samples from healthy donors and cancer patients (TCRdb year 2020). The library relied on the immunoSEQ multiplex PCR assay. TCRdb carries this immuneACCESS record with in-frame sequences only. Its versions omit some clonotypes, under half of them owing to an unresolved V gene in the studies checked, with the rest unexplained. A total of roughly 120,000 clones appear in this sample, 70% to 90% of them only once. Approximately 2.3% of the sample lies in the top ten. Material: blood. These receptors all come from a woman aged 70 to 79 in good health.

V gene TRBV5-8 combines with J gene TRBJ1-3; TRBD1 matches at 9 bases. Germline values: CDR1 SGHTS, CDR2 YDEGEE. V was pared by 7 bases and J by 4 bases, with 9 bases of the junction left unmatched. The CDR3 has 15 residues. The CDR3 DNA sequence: TGTGCCAGCTCCCCCGGGACAGGGAGAGGAAACACCATATATTTT. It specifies CASSPGTGRGNTIYF.

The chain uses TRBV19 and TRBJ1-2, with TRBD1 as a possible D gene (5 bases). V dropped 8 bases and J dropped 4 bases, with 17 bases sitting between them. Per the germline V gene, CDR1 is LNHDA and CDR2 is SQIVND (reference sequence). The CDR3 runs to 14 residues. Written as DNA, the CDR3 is TGTGCCAGTGGTCGACAGTTTAACATCTATGGCTACACCTTC. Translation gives CASGRQFNIYGYTF.

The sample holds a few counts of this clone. CDR3 residues: CASSIDGGGVSYNEQFF. The DNA of the CDR3 is TGTGCCAGTAGTATAGATGGGGGCGGGGTTTCCTACAATGAGCAGTTCTTC. This chain links TRBV19 with TRBJ2-1, with D perhaps TRBD1 or TRBD2 (6 bases each). The CDR3 spans 17 residues. The V end was cut by 0 bases, the J end by 1 base, with 13 bases between. Looked up from germline, CDR1 is LNHDA and CDR2 is SQIVND (reference sequence).

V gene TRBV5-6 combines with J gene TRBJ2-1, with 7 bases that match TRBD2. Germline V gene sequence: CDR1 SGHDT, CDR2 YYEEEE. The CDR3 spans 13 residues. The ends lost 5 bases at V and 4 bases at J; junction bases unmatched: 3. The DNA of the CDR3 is TGTGCCAGCAGGGGGGGACTATACAATGAGCAGTTCTTC. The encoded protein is CASRGGLYNEQFF.